This T cell receptor beta chain was documented in a study of blood T cell repertoires in COVID-19 (dated by TCRdb to the early 2020s). Turning to the overall study: The collaborator samples originated in the United States, Italy and Spain and spanned the acute and convalescent phases of COVID-19. Subjects who had been exposed to COVID-19, were actively infected with it, or had recovered from it provided the deeply sampled blood TCRbeta repertoires that made up the dataset. The samples were drawn from two sources: the first 160 participants of the ongoing ImmuneRACE study, and approximately 1,300 subjects contributed by 6 global collaborators. The repertoires were made available in a free public database intended to serve as a resource for research on the immune response to SARS-CoV-2. The prospective study material was composed of cDNA or gDNA derived from T cells, B-cell-depleted T cells, or PBMCs. Nearly every sample came with metadata listing a de-identified subject ID, COVID-19 status, age in years and sex. Where HLA class I and class II types were available, the types were taken from metadata supplied by the sample provider, not from assay-based typing. Broader findings and caveats from the paper: The quantity of clinical and demographic metadata differed by source and by participant and was supplied without curation.

To note about this clone: Its antigen is unknown. The sample holds no much larger clone one base away, and base qualities are not on file.

Collaborating institutions collected whole blood in K2EDTA tubes following their own protocols. For TCRbeta analysis, collaborator samples were shipped as frozen whole blood, as isolated PBMCs, or as DNA extracted from either sample type. The immunoSEQ Assay, a bias-controlled multiplex PCR, was used to amplify TCRbeta CDR3 regions from genomic DNA. As for the original processing: Nucleated cell counts per sample were estimated from amplification of reference gene primers within the assay. To quantify the absolute abundance of each unique TCRbeta CDR3 rearrangement, sequence reads were collapsed and filtered. For each sample, productive Simpson clonality was calculated as the square root of Simpson's diversity index over productive rearrangements. The table was pulled from immuneACCESS by TCRdb, which kept in-frame rearrangements only. Such tables lose some clones; where checked, under half of the loss comes from unresolved V genes, and the rest has no known cause. That table furnishes V, J and clone size, whereas the DNA furnished D and trimming. This sample is represented by some 41,000 clones; 90% of them were singletons. 4.5% to 7% of the sample is taken by the ten largest.

There are 14 amino acids in the CDR3, from cysteine to phenylalanine inclusive. The entry retains the CDR3 DNA only, 42 bases that are in frame from base 1. V lost 6 bases and J lost 4 bases, and the count of bases not matched to a germline gene is 8. CDR1 and CDR2 were assigned from the germline V gene as SGHDT and YYEEEE. This clonotype originated in a human donor in a cohort sampled during active COVID-19. Sequenced: peripheral blood. The chain couples TRBV5-6 to TRBJ1-2, and 8 junction bases match TRBD1. The DNA sequence is TGTGCCAGCACCAGGGGACAGGCGGTCTATGGCTACACCTTC. Its amino acids are CASTRGQAVYGYTF.